The present T cell receptor (beta chain) was sequenced within a study of blood T cell repertoires in COVID-19. V was clipped by 3 bases and J by 3 bases, with 15 bases between them. CDR1 and CDR2 from the germline V gene are KGHSH and LQKENI. There are 16 residues in the CDR3. Method: immunoSEQ multiplex PCR; TCRdb's copy keeps in-frame clones and lacks some. The repertoire consists of 250,000 to 300,000 clones, with less than 85% occurring once and the leading ten covering around 4.5%. The rearrangement links TRBV18 to TRBJ2-4; D might be TRBD1 (5 bases). Material: peripheral blood. The TCR originated in a man in his sixties who had recovered from COVID-19. The CDR3, as DNA: TGTGCCAGCTCACCTCAGGCAGGGAATGACAAAAACATTCAGTACTTC. It encodes CASSPQAGNDKNIQYF.